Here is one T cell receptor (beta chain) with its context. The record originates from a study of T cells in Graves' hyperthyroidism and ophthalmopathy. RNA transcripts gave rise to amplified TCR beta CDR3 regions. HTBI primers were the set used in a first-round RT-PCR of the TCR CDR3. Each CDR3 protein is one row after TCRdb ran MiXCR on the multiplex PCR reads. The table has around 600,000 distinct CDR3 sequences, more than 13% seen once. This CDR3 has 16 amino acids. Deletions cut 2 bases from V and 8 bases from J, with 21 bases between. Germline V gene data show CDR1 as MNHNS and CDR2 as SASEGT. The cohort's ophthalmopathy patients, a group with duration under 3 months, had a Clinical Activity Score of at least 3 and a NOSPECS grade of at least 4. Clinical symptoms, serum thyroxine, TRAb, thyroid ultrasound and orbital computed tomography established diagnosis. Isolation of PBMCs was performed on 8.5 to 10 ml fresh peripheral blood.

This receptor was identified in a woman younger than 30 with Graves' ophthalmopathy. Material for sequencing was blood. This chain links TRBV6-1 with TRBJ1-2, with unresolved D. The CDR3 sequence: CASSELGERIPEGYTF. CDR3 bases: TGTGCCAGCAGTGAACTGGGTGAACGGATTCCTGAGGGCTACACCTTC.